Below, 25 T cell receptor beta chains from the same sample are listed, as sequenced in a study of CD8+ T cells in alopecia areata. Treatment meaning: oral pan-JAK inhibitor, 5-10 mg twice daily. RNA was isolated and reverse transcribed to cDNA, the sequencing template. Profiled with immunoSEQ multiplex PCR; TCRdb holds only in-frame clones, not every one. The sample has over 150,000 clones, about 60% seen once. The starting material was CD8+ T cells sorted from blood, obtained at week 24, from a patient treated with tofacitinib. Receptors were obtained from a human donor with alopecia areata.

This clone was observed a few times. The chain couples TRBV7-9 to TRBJ1-5, with D possibly matching TRBD1 (5 bases). Per the germline V gene, CDR1 is SEHNR and CDR2 is FQNEAQ (reference sequence). The CDR3 sequence is 14 residues long. The germline V and J ends were trimmed by 6 bases and 6 bases, with 15 bases remaining between them. The CDR3 sequence is CASSSDSSGQPQHF. In DNA, the CDR3 is TGTGCCAGCAGTTCAGACAGTTCGGGTCAGCCCCAGCATTTT.

This clone was recorded a few times. The chain is built from TRBV23-1 and TRBJ1-2; D ambiguous. TRBV23-1 is noted as an ORF with a role that remains uncertain. The CDR3 extends over 15 amino acids. V dropped 0 bases and J dropped 7 bases, with 15 bases sitting between them. The CDR3 DNA reads as TGCGCCAGCAGTCAATCGGACGTGGGTTCGTTTGGCTACACCTTC. As protein: CASSQSDVGSFGYTF.

Only a few counts were recorded for this clone. The chain combines TRBV11-2 with TRBJ2-3, with 10 positions matching TRBD1. J lost 5 bases, V lost 6 bases, and 8 bases had no gene match. This CDR3 is built from 15 residues. Germline V lookup: CDR1 SGHAT, CDR2 FQNNGV. Here the CDR3 reads CASRLGQGLGDTQYF. The DNA of the CDR3 is TGTGCCAGCAGACTGGGACAGGGGTTAGGAGATACGCAGTATTTT.

This rearrangement joins TRBV5-1 to TRBJ2-2; D unclear. This CDR3 has 15 residues. The germline gives CDR1 SGHRS, CDR2 YFSETQ. V lost 0 bases to trimming and J lost 0 bases, with 6 bases between them. The CDR3 is CASSLENANTGELFF. The CDR3 nucleotides read TGCGCCAGCAGCTTGGAGAACGCGAACACCGGGGAGCTGTTTTTT.

J is TRBJ1-4 and V is TRBV27, with a tentative D call TRBD1 (6 bases). V was clipped by 2 bases and J by 5 bases, with 9 bases between them. Germline V gene sequence: CDR1 MNHEY, CDR2 SMNVEV (reference sequence). This CDR3 has 14 residues. Here the CDR3 reads CASSLGGVNEKLFF. CDR3 nucleotides: TGTGCCAGCAGTTTAGGGGGCGTAAATGAAAAACTGTTTTTT. Drawing the rest from reference TRBV27 and TRBJ1-4, the complete variable domain is EAQVTQNPRYLITVTGKKLTVTCSQNMNHEYMSWYRQDPGLGLRQIYYSMNVEVTDKGDVPEGYKVSRKEKRNFPLILESPSPNQTSLYFCASSLGGVNEKLFFGSGTQLSVL.

This clone was detected a few times. Other DNA sequences in the same sample also yield this CDR3. V is TRBV7-2 and J is TRBJ2-1; D gene unclear. The CDR3 spans 13 residues. Germline V CDR1 and CDR2: SGHTA, FQGNSA. V was shortened by 1 base and J by 4 bases, with 5 bases between the two germline ends. Written as DNA, the CDR3 is TGTGCCAGCAGCTTAGGTTCATACAATGAGCAGTTCTTC. Translation gives CASSLGSYNEQFF.

CDR3 in amino acids: CANINTGELFF. The CDR3 DNA is TGTGCCAATATAAACACCGGGGAGCTGTTTTTT. This rearrangement joins TRBV11-2 to TRBJ2-2; D uncertain. The CDR3 spans 11 residues. V was pared by 10 bases and J by 2 bases, with 5 bases between. Germline values: CDR1 SGHAT, CDR2 FQNNGV. The whole variable domain, remainder taken from reference TRBV11-2 and TRBJ2-2, is EAGVAQSPRYKIIEKRQSVAFWCNPISGHATLYWYQQILGQGPKLLIQFQNNGVVDDSQLPKDRFSAERLKGVDSTLKIQPAKLEDSAVYLCANINTGELFFGEGSRLTVL.

The chain uses TRBV5-1 and TRBJ1-4, with D unclear. Germline CDR1 reads SGHRS; CDR2 reads YFSETQ. CDR3 size: 12 residues. Deletions cut 4 bases from V and 10 bases from J, with 11 bases between. CDR3 in amino acids: CASSPDRAKLFF. Written as DNA, the CDR3 is TGCGCCAGCAGCCCGGACCGGGCAAAACTGTTTTTT.

The V gene is TRBV6-5, the J gene TRBJ1-1; the D gene is possibly TRBD1 (5 bases). Germline V gives CDR1 MNHEY, CDR2 SVGAGI. There are 14 residues in the CDR3. V was shortened by 5 bases and J by 3 bases, with 13 bases between the two germline ends. CDR3 protein: CASSLLGGDTEAFF. The CDR3 DNA is TGTGCCAGCAGTCTCCTCGGGGGTGACACTGAAGCTTTCTTT.

In its sample, this clone was seen a few times. The gene calls are TRBV19 and TRBJ1-2; 9 nucleotides match TRBD1. Losses at the gene ends were 5 bases for V and 4 bases for J; bases not matched to a gene: 8. Germline values: CDR1 LNHDA, CDR2 SQIVND (reference sequence). CDR3 length: 15 amino acids. Here the CDR3 reads CASSFPGQGSYGYTF. CDR3 nucleotides: TGTGCCAGTAGTTTTCCGGGACAGGGTAGCTATGGCTACACCTTC.

The gene calls are TRBV9 and TRBJ2-5; 12 bases align to TRBD1. Germline assignment: CDR1 SGDLS and CDR2 YYNGEE. V lost 4 bases, J lost 5 bases, and 12 bases stayed unmatched. The CDR3 loop spans 17 amino acids. This chain's CDR3 is CASSPRRGQGAGETQYF. In DNA, the CDR3 is TGTGCCAGCAGCCCACGGAGGGGACAGGGGGCAGGGGAGACCCAGTACTTC.

In its sample, this clone was seen once. The V call is TRBV2, the J call TRBJ2-1, with 10 positions matching TRBD2. CDR1 is SNHLY, CDR2 FYNNEI, per germline. V was clipped by 6 bases and J by 7 bases; unmatched bases: 3. The CDR3 has 13 amino acids. The CDR3 DNA sequence: TGTGCCAGCAGCGCGGGACTAGCGAATGAGCAGTTCTTC. It yields the protein CASSAGLANEQFF.

This clone has a handful of counts. The CDR3: CASRRTGADTGELFF. In DNA form, the CDR3 reads TGTGCCAGCAGAAGGACAGGGGCCGACACCGGGGAGCTGTTTTTT. This rearrangement joins TRBV2 to TRBJ2-2, with TRBD1 matching 9 bases. V trimming: 6 bases; J trimming: 3 bases; junction bases outside the gene matches: 5. The CDR3 consists of 15 residues. CDR1 is SNHLY, CDR2 FYNNEI, per germline.

In its sample, this clone was seen a few times. The chain links TRBV30 to TRBJ2-7, with D uncertain. Per the germline V gene, CDR1 is GTSNPN and CDR2 is SVGIG (reference sequence). The CDR3 sequence is 12 residues long. V was pared by 0 bases and J by 3 bases, with 6 bases between. CDR3 region: CAWSVSIYEQYF. Here the CDR3 DNA reads TGTGCCTGGAGTGTGTCAATCTACGAGCAGTACTTC.

The table lists this clone with many counts. The chain has TRBV2 and TRBJ2-2; D call uncertain. This CDR3 is built from 15 residues. CDR1 and CDR2 (germline): SNHLY, FYNNEI. Trimming stripped 8 bases from V and 0 bases from J, with 13 bases between. In DNA form, the CDR3 reads TGTGCCAGCGTCTGGGGTAATACGAACACCGGGGAGCTGTTTTTT. It specifies CASVWGNTNTGELFF.

This clone was detected a few times. The chain is built from TRBV19 and TRBJ2-3; a possible D gene is TRBD2 (5 bases). Germline V gene lookup returns CDR1 LNHDA and CDR2 SQIVND (reference sequence). Trimming pared 6 bases from V and 4 bases from J, leaving 14 bases between. This CDR3 has 14 residues. CDR3 sequence: CASSHPGLADTQYF. The DNA for the CDR3 is TGTGCCAGTAGCCACCCAGGACTCGCAGATACGCAGTATTTT.

This chain uses TRBV5-6 with TRBJ1-5; no reliable D call. Deletions cut 0 bases from V and 8 bases from J, with 9 bases between. The CDR3 covers 13 residues. Germline V CDR1 and CDR2: SGHDT, YYEEEE. CDR3 residues: CASSLGRAEPQHF. CDR3 sequence (DNA): TGTGCCAGCAGCTTGGGTCGGGCAGAGCCCCAGCATTTT.

The chain joins TRBV27 to TRBJ2-7, with no clear D. The V end was cut by 3 bases, the J end by 2 bases, with 8 bases between. CDR3 length: 13 residues. Germline V CDR1 and CDR2: MNHEY, SMNVEV (reference sequence). The CDR3 DNA is TGTGCCAGCAGTTTGGGCCCTCCCTACGAGCAGTACTTC. Translation gives CASSLGPPYEQYF.

As regards this clone: At the DNA level, this CDR3 is encoded by other sequences in the same sample as well. The rearrangement uses TRBV20-1 and TRBJ1-2; D ambiguous. Trimming took off 0 bases at V and 5 bases at J, with 4 bases between the two ends. The CDR3 loop spans 11 amino acids. The germline V gene encodes CDR1 DFQATT and CDR2 SNEGSKA (reference sequence). Here the CDR3 reads CSAREGYGYTF. The CDR3 DNA reads as TGCAGTGCTAGAGAGGGATATGGCTACACCTTC.

This clone was seen a single time. The chain is built from TRBV5-6 and TRBJ2-1; 14 bases align to TRBD2. Germline assignment: CDR1 SGHDT and CDR2 YYEEEE. The V gene end was trimmed by 0 bases and the J gene end by 6 bases; junction bases not matched to a gene: 2. This CDR3 comprises 16 residues. CDR3 sequence: CASSLAGTSGGNEQFF. The DNA of the CDR3 is TGTGCCAGCAGCTTGGCCGGGACTAGCGGGGGCAATGAGCAGTTCTTC.

V is TRBV7-9 and J is TRBJ2-7; TRBD1 might be the D (5 bases). The CDR3 contains 18 residues. The germline gives CDR1 SEHNR, CDR2 FQNEAQ (reference sequence). Between the trimmed V and J ends, which lost 8 bases and 3 bases, there was a span of 29 bases. CDR3 protein: CASCSLAPGIDGVYEQYF. DNA for the CDR3: TGTGCCAGCTGCTCCCTGGCCCCAGGGATCGATGGGGTCTACGAGCAGTACTTC.

This clone was recorded a few times. The chain is built from TRBV6-1 and TRBJ2-7, with TRBD1 as a possible D gene (5 bases). Trimming shortened V by 3 bases and J by 3 bases, and 9 bases separated the two germline ends. The CDR3 consists of 13 residues. Germline loops: CDR1 MNHNS, CDR2 SASEGT. CDR3 coding DNA: TGTGCCAGCAGTGAGACAGTCCGCTACGAGCAGTACTTC. This encodes CASSETVRYEQYF.

This clone was detected a few times. The rearrangement joins TRBV29-1 to TRBJ2-7; D gene ambiguous. Trimming pared 1 base from V and 9 bases from J, leaving 16 bases between. Germline-derived CDR1 and CDR2 are SQVTM and ANQGSEA. This CDR3 has 13 residues. CDR3 DNA: TGCAGCGTTGAAGGGGCCGGCGGCCTGGGGCAGTACTTC. Translated: CSVEGAGGLGQYF.

This clone has just a few counts. V and J are TRBV6-6 and TRBJ1-1, with TRBD1 as a possible D gene (5 bases). The V end was cut by 6 bases, the J end by 1 base, with 9 bases between. The CDR3 is 13 amino acids. Germline V lookup: CDR1 MNHNY, CDR2 SVGAGI (reference sequence). The CDR3 region has the DNA TGTGCCAGCAGACCCGGGACGAACACTGAAGCTTTCTTT. Protein sequence: CASRPGTNTEAFF.

As to this clone: The same CDR3 arises from other DNA sequences in this sample as well. This rearrangement joins TRBV6-5 to TRBJ2-2; a weak D match, TRBD2 (6 bases). With 0 bases removed from V and 6 bases from J, the gap between germline ends came to 8 bases. The V gene's germline CDR1 is MNHEY and CDR2 SVGAGI. The CDR3 contains 14 residues. CDR3 DNA: TGTGCCAGCAGTTACTCCGGGGGATCCGGGGAGCTGTTTTTT. It translates to CASSYSGGSGELFF.